This entry concerns a single T cell receptor beta chain. Its cognate antigen is unknown. Using immunoSEQ multiplex PCR, the repertoire was profiled, and TCRdb retains in-frame clones only, with some absent. The top ten hold around 8% of the sample, which has about 64,000 clones, approximately 94% seen once. Documented time point: cycle 4 day 1 (C4D1), after five to seven weeks of nivolumab. Every one of the patients relapsed after autologous stem cell transplantation (brentuximab vedotin exposure was variable). These data come from a study of PD-1 blockade in classical Hodgkin lymphoma. The study's findings and limits: Patients with a complete response exhibited baseline diversity comparable to newly diagnosed patients.

The source is a human donor with classical Hodgkin lymphoma. The source material was peripheral blood mononuclear cells (PBMCs), sampled before the fourth cycle of nivolumab.

In DNA form, the CDR3 reads TGTGCCAGCAACACCAGTGGGGGGGCGCGGAATTCACCCCTCCACTTT. It codes for CASNTSGGARNSPLHF. The chain employs TRBV28 and TRBJ1-6; possibly TRBD1 for D (6 bases). There are 16 residues in the CDR3. CDR1 is MDHEN, CDR2 SYDVKM, per germline. The germline V and J ends were trimmed by 7 bases and 7 bases, with 20 bases remaining between them.